The present TCR beta chain was sequenced within a study of blood T cell repertoires in COVID-19. This clone was seen just once. This sample also contains other DNA sequences that code for the same CDR3. Using immunoSEQ multiplex PCR, the repertoire was profiled, and TCRdb retains in-frame clones only, with some absent. The sample holds approximately 85,000 clones, approximately 86% seen once. Deletions cut 2 bases from V and 2 bases from J, with 11 bases between. The CDR3 runs to 14 residues. Germline V CDR1 and CDR2: SGDLS, YYNGEE. The V and J genes are TRBV9 and TRBJ2-7; the D gene is possibly TRBD1 (5 bases). The sequence was collected from a woman aged 80 or over in a cohort sampled during active or convalescent COVID-19. The specimen was peripheral blood. The CDR3 DNA reads TGTGCCAGCAGCGTGGGCCAGGGTACCTACGAGCAGTACTTC. As protein: CASSVGQGTYEQYF.